This T cell receptor beta chain was sequenced in a study of siplizumab effects on memory and regulatory T cells. Study outcomes and limitations: Relative to controls at around 25%, mappable alloreactive CD4+ clones exhibited a mean Treg-derived proportion of approximately 68% with siplizumab. Proliferating CD4+ or CD8+ clones, roughly 80-95% of them, lacked an assignable naive or memory phenotype.

Sequencing used immunoSEQ multiplex PCR; TCRdb keeps in-frame clones, though not all of them. The table includes around 100,000 clones, approximately 92% detected once. This CDR3 region has 11 residues. Trimming removed 7 bases from V and 10 bases from J; junction bases left unmatched: 4. Germline loops: CDR1 SGHAT, CDR2 FQNNGV. To note about this clone: Its antigen remains unknown.

Sequenced sample: CD4+ T cells sorted from blood. The source of this sequence is a human donor in good health. J is TRBJ2-1 and V is TRBV11-2; 7 bases match TRBD2. The CDR3 is CASTRGVEQFF. In nucleotides, the CDR3 is TGTGCCAGCACACGGGGGGTCGAGCAGTTCTTC.